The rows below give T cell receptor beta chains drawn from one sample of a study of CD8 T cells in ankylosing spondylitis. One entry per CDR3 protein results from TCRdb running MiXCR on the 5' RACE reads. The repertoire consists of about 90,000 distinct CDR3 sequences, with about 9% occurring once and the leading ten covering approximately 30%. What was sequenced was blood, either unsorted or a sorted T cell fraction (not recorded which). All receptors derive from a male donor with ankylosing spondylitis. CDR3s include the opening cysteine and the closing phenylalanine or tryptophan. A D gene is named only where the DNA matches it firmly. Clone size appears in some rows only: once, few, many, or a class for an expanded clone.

CDR3 protein: CATSTVAMGLNQPQHF; CDR3 DNA: TGTGCCACCAGCACCGTTGCTATGGGGTTGAATCAGCCCCAGCATTTT; J gene: TRBJ1-5; D gene: -; V gene: TRBV15; clone size: -
CDR3 protein: CSAREAGGASPLHF; CDR3 DNA: TGCAGTGCTAGAGAGGCAGGGGGGGCTTCACCCCTCCACTTT; J gene: TRBJ1-6; D gene: TRBD1; V gene: TRBV20-1; clone size: -
CDR3 protein: CASSLAQGMNTEAFF; CDR3 DNA: TGTGCCAGCAGCTTAGCCCAGGGGATGAACACTGAAGCTTTCTTT; J gene: TRBJ1-1; D gene: -; V gene: TRBV7-9; clone size: once
CDR3 protein: CASSLPDSNTEAFF; CDR3 DNA: TGCGCCAGCAGCTTGCCGGATTCGAACACTGAAGCTTTCTTT; J gene: TRBJ1-1; D gene: -; V gene: TRBV5-1; clone size: few
CDR3 protein: CASSYSGVRGSSYEQYF; CDR3 DNA: TGTGCCAGCAGTTATAGCGGGGTCAGGGGCAGCTCCTACGAGCAGTACTTC; J gene: TRBJ2-7; D gene: TRBD2; V gene: TRBV27; clone size: many
CDR3 protein: CASSEGGSVYGYTF; CDR3 DNA: TGTGCCAGCAGTGAAGGGGGATCGGTCTATGGCTACACCTTC; J gene: TRBJ1-2; D gene: -; V gene: TRBV2; clone size: -
CDR3 protein: CASSELAGSTDTQYF; CDR3 DNA: TGTGCCAGCAGTGAACTAGCGGGAAGCACAGATACGCAGTATTTT; J gene: TRBJ2-3; D gene: TRBD2; V gene: TRBV6-4; clone size: many
CDR3 protein: CASSFRGPYEQYF; CDR3 DNA: TGTGCCAGCAGTTTTCGCGGCCCCTACGAGCAGTACTTC; J gene: TRBJ2-7; D gene: -; V gene: TRBV12-3/TRBV12-4; clone size: many
CDR3 protein: CSARVVDPYEQYF; CDR3 DNA: TGCAGTGCTAGAGTGGTGGACCCCTACGAGCAGTACTTC; J gene: TRBJ2-7; D gene: -; V gene: TRBV20-1; clone size: many
CDR3 protein: CSARRAGGPSNEQFF; CDR3 DNA: TGCAGTGCTAGACGAGCGGGAGGGCCCTCTAATGAGCAGTTCTTC; J gene: TRBJ2-1; D gene: TRBD2; V gene: TRBV20-1; clone size: many
CDR3 protein: CASSQGWDGGNQPQHF; CDR3 DNA: TGTGCCAGCAGCCAAGGATGGGATGGGGGCAATCAGCCCCAGCATTTT; J gene: TRBJ1-5; D gene: -; V gene: TRBV3-1; clone size: many
CDR3 protein: CASSLVRGHPNGGYTF; CDR3 DNA: TGTGCCAGCAGCTTGGTCAGGGGGCACCCCAACGGTGGCTACACCTTC; J gene: TRBJ1-2; D gene: TRBD1; V gene: TRBV7-8; clone size: few
CDR3 protein: CALGIGTEAFF; CDR3 DNA: TGTGCCCTAGGGATCGGGACTGAAGCTTTCTTT; J gene: TRBJ1-1; D gene: -; V gene: TRBV7-7; clone size: -
CDR3 protein: CSARATATSGYYNEQFF; CDR3 DNA: TGCAGTGCTAGAGCCACGGCCACTAGCGGGTATTACAATGAGCAGTTCTTC; J gene: TRBJ2-1; D gene: TRBD2; V gene: TRBV20-1; clone size: few
CDR3 protein: CASSPFHESDFTGELFF; CDR3 DNA: TGCGCCAGCAGCCCCTTTCACGAATCTGACTTCACCGGGGAGCTGTTTTTT; J gene: TRBJ2-2; D gene: -; V gene: TRBV5-1; clone size: -
CDR3 protein: CASSLSPSGTYNEQFF; CDR3 DNA: TGTGCCAGCAGCTTGTCGCCTAGCGGAACCTACAATGAGCAGTTCTTC; J gene: TRBJ2-1; D gene: TRBD2; V gene: TRBV5-6; clone size: few
CDR3 protein: CASSPMYSGANVLTF; CDR3 DNA: TGTGCCAGCAGTCCTATGTACTCTGGGGCCAACGTCCTGACTTTC; J gene: TRBJ2-6; D gene: -; V gene: TRBV27; clone size: many
CDR3 protein: CATSRERGDLQETQYF; CDR3 DNA: TGTGCCACCAGCAGAGAACGTGGGGATCTCCAAGAGACCCAGTACTTC; J gene: TRBJ2-5; D gene: -; V gene: TRBV15; clone size: few
CDR3 protein: CASSTEMDRYTEAFF; CDR3 DNA: TGCGCCAGCAGCACAGAAATGGACAGATACACTGAAGCTTTCTTT; J gene: TRBJ1-1; D gene: -; V gene: TRBV5-1; clone size: few
CDR3 protein: CASSQGTGGTEQYF; CDR3 DNA: TGTGCCAGCAGCCAAGGGACAGGGGGCACCGAGCAGTACTTC; J gene: TRBJ2-7; D gene: TRBD1; V gene: TRBV14; clone size: many
CDR3 protein: CASSLGKGGLDEQYF; CDR3 DNA: TGTGCCAGCAGCTTGGGTAAAGGTGGATTGGACGAGCAGTACTTC; J gene: TRBJ2-7; D gene: -; V gene: TRBV7-9; clone size: -
CDR3 protein: CATSDPNPQGIEQETQYF; CDR3 DNA: TGTGCCACCAGTGATCCAAACCCACAGGGGATCGAGCAAGAGACCCAGTACTTC; J gene: TRBJ2-5; D gene: TRBD1; V gene: TRBV24-1; clone size: many
CDR3 protein: CASSSTDGIQETQYF; CDR3 DNA: TGTGCCAGCAGTTCAACAGACGGGATACAAGAGACCCAGTACTTC; J gene: TRBJ2-5; D gene: -; V gene: TRBV12-3/TRBV12-4; clone size: -
CDR3 protein: CASSLWGQSLNGYTF; CDR3 DNA: TGTGCCAGCAGTTTATGGGGACAGAGCCTAAATGGCTACACCTTC; J gene: TRBJ1-2; D gene: TRBD1; V gene: TRBV27; clone size: -
CDR3 protein: CASSLYRVSNQPQHF; CDR3 DNA: TGTGCCAGCAGCTTATACAGGGTTAGCAATCAGCCCCAGCATTTT; J gene: TRBJ1-5; D gene: -; V gene: TRBV7-8; clone size: -